Listed below are T cell receptor beta chains from one sample, sequenced in a study of T-cell reconstitution after alpha-beta-depleted transplantation in children. One entry per CDR3 protein results from TCRdb running MiXCR on the PCR reads. The repertoire consists of 150,000 to 200,000 distinct CDR3 sequences, with about 14% occurring once and the leading ten covering roughly 13%. The sample in question was PBMCs from the stem cell graft donor, obtained from the stem cell graft. The receptors originated from a human donor who donated a stem cell graft to a child with acute lymphoblastic leukemia. The CDR3 runs from the conserved cysteine through the conserved F or W. A D gene is named only where the DNA matches it firmly. The size entry is marked missing in some rows and otherwise reads once, few, many or a size class.

>many|TRBJ2-1|TRBV11-3|TRBD2|15
CASRGLAGGYNEQFF
TGTGCCAGCAGGGGACTAGCGGGAGGGTACAATGAGCAGTTCTTC
>many|TRBJ2-4|TRBV6-2/TRBV6-3|.|14
CASSDSLAKNIQYF
TGTGCCAGCAGTGACTCTCTAGCCAAAAACATTCAGTACTTC
>many|TRBJ1-6|TRBV5-1|.|15
CASKGSRAEGSPLHF
TGCGCCAGCAAGGGTTCCAGGGCTGAGGGTTCACCCCTCCACTTT
>many|TRBJ1-5|TRBV5-1|.|14
CASSAGPRNQPQHF
TGCGCCAGCAGCGCGGGACCGAGAAATCAGCCCCAGCATTTT
>many|TRBJ2-1|TRBV11-2|.|12
CASSPVRNEQFF
TGTGCCAGCAGCCCTGTTAGGAATGAGCAGTTCTTC
>many|TRBJ2-2|TRBV5-1|.|16
CASTVGFPANTGELFF
TGCGCCAGCACGGTAGGATTTCCTGCGAACACCGGGGAGCTGTTTTTT
>.|TRBJ2-7|TRBV7-2|.|16
CASSLGAGTGTYEQYF
TGTGCCAGCAGCTTAGGGGCCGGGACGGGCACCTACGAGCAGTACTTC
>many|TRBJ1-5|TRBV7-8|.|15
CASSLKTTSNQPQHF
TGTGCCAGCAGCCTCAAAACAACTAGCAATCAGCCCCAGCATTTT
>.|TRBJ2-7|TRBV5-1|TRBD1|15
CASSPGDSRSYEQYF
TGCGCCAGCAGCCCCGGGGACAGCCGGTCCTACGAGCAGTACTTC
>few|TRBJ2-1|TRBV6-5|TRBD2|17
CASSYRGGRGAYNEQFF
TGTGCCAGCAGTTACAGGGGCGGGAGGGGCGCCTACAATGAGCAGTTCTTC
>many|TRBJ2-2|TRBV5-1|.|11
CASRGTGELFF
TGCGCCAGCAGGGGCACCGGGGAGCTGTTTTTT
>many|TRBJ1-3|TRBV9|.|17
CASSGKLAQGSGNTIYF
TGTGCCAGCAGTGGCAAATTGGCGCAAGGTTCTGGAAACACCATATATTTT
>many|TRBJ2-1|TRBV11-1|TRBD2|19
CASSLVRTSGTYSYNEQFF
TGTGCCAGCAGCTTAGTGCGGACTAGCGGGACCTACTCCTACAATGAGCAGTTCTTC
>many|TRBJ2-7|TRBV6-6|.|13
CASSYGAGYEQYF
TGTGCCAGCAGTTACGGGGCGGGCTACGAGCAGTACTTC
>many|TRBJ2-1|TRBV6-6|.|12
CASSYRPGGEFF
TGTGCCAGCAGTTATCGGCCCGGGGGAGAGTTCTTC
>.|TRBJ2-3|TRBV5-1|.|14
CASSLHRGTDTQYF
TGCGCCAGCAGCTTGCACAGAGGCACAGATACGCAGTATTTT
>few|TRBJ2-7|TRBV12-3/TRBV12-4|.|12
CASSFAGYEQYF
TGTGCCAGCAGTTTTGCAGGGTACGAGCAGTACTTC
>.|TRBJ2-1|TRBV20-1|TRBD2|15
CSARGHGGIKVEQFF
TGCAGTGCTAGAGGGCACGGGGGGATAAAGGTTGAGCAGTTCTTC
>many|TRBJ2-1|TRBV20-1|TRBD2|20
CSARGQLGLAGGRPTNEQFF
TGCAGTGCTAGAGGCCAGTTGGGTTTAGCGGGAGGAAGGCCCACAAATGAGCAGTTCTTC
>.|TRBJ2-3|TRBV7-2|.|15
CASSLAGRTTDTQYF
TGTGCCAGCAGCTTAGCGGGGCGGACCACAGATACGCAGTATTTT
>many|TRBJ2-1|TRBV7-8|.|12
CASSTLRNEQFF
TGTGCCAGCAGCACACTGAGGAATGAGCAGTTCTTC
>many|TRBJ1-4|TRBV29-1|TRBD1|11
CSAEDREKLFF
TGCAGCGCCGAGGACAGGGAAAAACTGTTTTTT
>.|TRBJ2-7|TRBV11-2|.|14
CASRRSTLAYEQYF
TGTGCCAGCCGCCGATCGACCCTGGCCTACGAGCAGTACTTC
>many|TRBJ2-1|TRBV5-1|TRBD2|15
CASSLSSGSFNEQFF
TGCGCCAGCAGCTTGTCCAGCGGGAGTTTCAATGAGCAGTTCTTC
>few|TRBJ2-4|TRBV12-3/TRBV12-4|TRBD2|16
CASSPTGGGAKNIQYF
TGTGCCAGCAGTCCAACGGGCGGGGGGGCCAAAAACATTCAGTACTTC
>many|TRBJ2-1|TRBV6-1|TRBD1|15
CASRATGAIYNEQFF
TGTGCCAGCAGGGCAACAGGGGCGATCTACAATGAGCAGTTCTTC
>many|TRBJ1-1|TRBV7-9|TRBD1|17
CASSSRWEGQGGTEAFF
TGTGCCAGCAGCTCTCGGTGGGAGGGGCAGGGGGGCACTGAAGCTTTCTTT
>many|TRBJ2-2|TRBV10-2|TRBD2|17
CASSETLAGDPTGELFF
TGCGCCAGCAGTGAAACCCTAGCGGGAGACCCCACCGGGGAGCTGTTTTTT
>.|TRBJ1-1|TRBV6-5|.|11
CASVWGTEAFF
TGTGCCAGCGTCTGGGGCACTGAAGCTTTCTTT
>many|TRBJ1-1|TRBV3-1|TRBD1|15
CASSQEGTGRTEAFF
TGTGCCAGCAGCCAAGAGGGGACAGGAAGGACTGAAGCTTTCTTT
>.|TRBJ2-5|TRBV29-1|.|12
CSVVVHQETQYF
TGCAGCGTTGTGGTCCACCAAGAGACCCAGTACTTC
>.|TRBJ2-7|TRBV20-1|TRBD1|11
CSPRTGYEQYF
TGCAGTCCTCGGACAGGCTACGAGCAGTACTTT
>few|TRBJ2-7|TRBV3-1|.|15
CASSQTPDSFYEQYF
TGTGCCAGCAGCCAGACTCCTGACAGCTTCTACGAGCAGTACTTC
>many|TRBJ2-4|TRBV12-3/TRBV12-4|.|16
CASSLAARLAKNIQYF
TGTGCCAGCAGTTTGGCGGCCCGATTAGCCAAAAACATTCAGTACTTC
>.|TRBJ1-2|TRBV10-3|.|14
CAIKLEQRRGGYTF
TGTGCCATCAAGTTGGAACAGAGGAGGGGAGGCTACACCTTC
>many|TRBJ2-7|TRBV5-1|.|10
CASLTYEQYF
TGCGCCAGTCTGACCTACGAGCAGTACTTC
>many|TRBJ2-1|TRBV24-1|TRBD2|15
CATSDVTSGDNEQFF
TGTGCCACCAGTGACGTGACTAGCGGGGACAATGAGCAGTTCTTC
>.|TRBJ2-3|TRBV4-1|.|12
CASSQSTDTQYF
TGCGCCAGCAGCCAGAGCACAGATACGCAGTATTTT
>.|TRBJ2-2|TRBV12-3/TRBV12-4|TRBD2|16
CASRTGLAANTGELFF
TGTGCCAGCAGAACAGGACTAGCCGCAAACACCGGGGAGCTGTTTTTT
>many|TRBJ1-5|TRBV11-2|TRBD1|14
CASRGTGSNQPQHF
TGTGCCAGCAGGGGGACAGGTAGCAATCAGCCCCAGCATTTT
>.|TRBJ2-6|TRBV6-1|.|15
CASTNHGSGANVLTF
TGTGCCAGCACCAACCACGGCTCTGGGGCCAACGTCCTGACTTTC
>.|TRBJ2-1|TRBV12-3/TRBV12-4|TRBD2|14
CASSFGGGVNEQFF
TGTGCCAGCAGTTTCGGTGGGGGGGTAAATGAGCAGTTCTTC
>many|TRBJ2-5|TRBV7-2|.|14
CASSSGSDQETQYF
TGTGCCAGCAGCTCCGGGTCGGACCAAGAGACCCAGTACTTC
>few|TRBJ2-6|TRBV2|.|15
CANAQVLSGANVLTF
TGTGCCAACGCTCAGGTTCTCTCTGGGGCCAACGTCCTGACTTTC
>many|TRBJ2-1|TRBV25-1|.|8
CASNEQFF
TGTGCCAGCAATGAGCAGTTCTTC
>.|TRBJ2-3|TRBV5-4|.|14
CASSLGLARDTQYF
TGTGCCAGCAGCTTGGGGTTGGCCCGCGATACGCAGTATTTT
>few|TRBJ2-7|TRBV2|.|10
CASGVYEQYF
TGTGCCAGCGGGGTCTACGAGCAGTACTTC
>.|TRBJ2-4|TRBV12-3/TRBV12-4|.|15
CASSRRGVAKNIQYF
TGTGCCAGCAGTCGGAGGGGGGTAGCCAAAAACATTCAGTACTTC
>few|TRBJ2-1|TRBV5-1|TRBD1|17
CASSFRMGTGGPNEQFF
TGCGCCAGCAGCTTCCGTATGGGGACAGGGGGGCCCAATGAGCAGTTCTTC
>many|TRBJ2-5|TRBV29-1|.|11
CSVLLRETQYF
TGCAGCGTTCTTCTCCGAGAGACCCAGTACTTC
>many|TRBJ2-5|TRBV6-2/TRBV6-3|.|17
CASSYFGGSRYQETQYF
TGTGCCAGCAGTTACTTCGGGGGCAGCCGGTACCAAGAGACCCAGTACTTC
>many|TRBJ2-7|TRBV27|.|13
CASSLTLSVEQYF
TGTGCCAGCAGTTTAACACTCTCTGTCGAGCAGTACTTC
>few|TRBJ1-2|TRBV28|.|13
CASSLGPPYGYTF
TGTGCCAGCAGTTTAGGTCCACCCTATGGCTACACCTTC
>few|TRBJ2-1|TRBV24-1|.|13
CATSLRQYNEQFF
TGTGCCACCAGTCTCAGACAGTACAATGAGCAGTTCTTC
>many|TRBJ2-7|TRBV28|TRBD2|15
CASSSTLARSYEQYF
TGTGCCAGCAGCTCTACACTAGCGCGCTCCTACGAGCAGTACTTC